The sequence of this TCR beta chain was determined in a study of post-analysis software for immune sequencing data. On the study more broadly: The disease courses covered relapsing-remitting, secondary progressive and progressive-relapsing multiple sclerosis.

A note on this clonotype: What it binds is unknown.

Unique-molecular-identifier-tagged TCR beta cDNA libraries were used. T cells numbering roughly 1 to 10 million yielded roughly 500,000 cDNA molecules. TCRdb passed the PCR reads through MiXCR, listing each CDR3 protein once. This sample has hundreds of thousands of distinct CDR3 sequences, with approximately 46% found just once. Study findings and constraints: Samples made in the same batch grouped tightly together by F measure. Those with multiple sclerosis, the patient group, showed significantly lower normalized Chao1 diversity than controls.

The TCR comes from a girl aged 10-17 years with multiple sclerosis. The sample comprised blood.

The CDR3 region is CASRLGHRNSPLHF. The CDR3 DNA follows: TGTGCCAGCAGACTGGGACACCGTAATTCACCCCTCCACTTT. The rearrangement joins TRBV12-3 or TRBV12-4 to TRBJ1-6; D perhaps matches TRBD1 (6 bases). The V end was cut by 6 bases, the J end by 6 bases, with 12 bases between. This CDR3 has 14 amino acids.